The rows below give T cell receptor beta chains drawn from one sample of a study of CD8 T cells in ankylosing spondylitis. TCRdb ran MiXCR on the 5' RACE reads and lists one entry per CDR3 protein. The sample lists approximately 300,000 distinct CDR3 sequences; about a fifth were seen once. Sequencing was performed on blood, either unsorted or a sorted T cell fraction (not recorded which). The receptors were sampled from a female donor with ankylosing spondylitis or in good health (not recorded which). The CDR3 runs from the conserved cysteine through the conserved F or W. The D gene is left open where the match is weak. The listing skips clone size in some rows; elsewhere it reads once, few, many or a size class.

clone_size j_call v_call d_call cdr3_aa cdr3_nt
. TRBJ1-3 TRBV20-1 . CSVTRIAGNTIYF TGCAGTGTTACGAGGATAGCTGGAAACACCATATATTTT
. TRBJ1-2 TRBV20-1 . CSARFGVDGYTF TGCAGTGCTAGATTCGGTGTGGATGGCTACACCTTC
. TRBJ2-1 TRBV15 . CATSRRGAGSYEQFF TGTGCCACCAGCAGGAGGGGGGCCGGGAGCTATGAGCAGTTCTTC
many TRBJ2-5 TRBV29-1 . CSVPEGSQETQYF TGCAGCGTTCCTGAGGGCAGTCAAGAGACCCAGTACTTC
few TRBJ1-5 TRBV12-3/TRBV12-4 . CASSFYREGQPQHF TGTGCCAGCAGTTTTTACAGGGAGGGACAGCCCCAGCATTTT
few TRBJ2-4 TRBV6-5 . CASSYSGQGFAKNIQYF TGTGCCAGCAGTTACTCGGGGCAGGGCTTTGCCAAAAACATTCAGTACTTC
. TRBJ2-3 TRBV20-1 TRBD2 CSALAEPNTQYF TGCAGTGCACTAGCGGAACCGAATACGCAGTATTTT
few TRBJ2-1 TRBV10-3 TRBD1 CAISEPDRDEQFF TGTGCCATCAGTGAGCCAGACAGGGATGAGCAGTTCTTC
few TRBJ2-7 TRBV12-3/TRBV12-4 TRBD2 CASSFSRLAVYEQYF TGTGCCAGCAGTTTTTCGAGACTAGCGGTGTACGAGCAGTACTTC
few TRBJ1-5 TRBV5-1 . CASSLDPSNQPQHF TGCGCCAGCAGCCTGGACCCAAGCAATCAGCCCCAGCATTTT
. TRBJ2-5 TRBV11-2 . CASSAGQLEGTQYF TGTGCCAGCAGCGCTGGACAGTTAGAAGGGACCCAGTACTTC
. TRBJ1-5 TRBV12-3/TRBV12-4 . CASSNYRDSNQRQHF TGTGCCAGCAGTAACTACAGAGATAGCAATCAGCGCCAGCATTTT
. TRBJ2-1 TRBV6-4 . CASSLSRGSGYNEQFF TGTGCCAGCAGCCTCTCGCGGGGTAGCGGATACAATGAGCAGTTCTTC
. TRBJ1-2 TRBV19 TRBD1 CASNRQGEYNYGYTF TGTGCCAGTAACAGACAGGGGGAGTATAACTATGGCTACACCTTC
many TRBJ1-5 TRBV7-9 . CASSLGGQPQHF TGTGCCAGCAGCTTAGGAGGGCAGCCCCAGCATTTT
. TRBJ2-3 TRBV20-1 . CSAPGAGDTQYF TGCAGTGCCCCCGGGGCGGGTGATACGCAGTATTTT
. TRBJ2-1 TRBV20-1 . CSAPRRGSKIEQFF TGCAGTGCTCCTCGAAGAGGGTCCAAGATTGAGCAGTTCTTC
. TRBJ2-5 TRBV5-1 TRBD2 CASSPLAGGPGETQYF TGCGCCAGCAGCCCCTTAGCGGGAGGGCCGGGAGAGACCCAGTACTTC
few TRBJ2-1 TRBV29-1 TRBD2 CSVGTSGRPTYNEQFF TGCAGCGTTGGGACTAGCGGGAGGCCCACCTACAATGAGCAGTTCTTC
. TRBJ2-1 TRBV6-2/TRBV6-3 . CASSADYRSYNEQFF TGTGCCAGCAGTGCCGATTATCGCTCCTACAATGAGCAGTTCTTC
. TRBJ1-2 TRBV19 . CASSMGRGKGTGYTF TGTGCCAGTAGTATGGGGCGAGGAAAGGGTACGGGCTACACCTTC
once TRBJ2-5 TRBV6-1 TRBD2 CASTDAGGRRTQYF TGTGCCAGCACGGACGCGGGAGGGAGGCGGACCCAGTACTTC
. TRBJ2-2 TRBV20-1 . CSARGANTGELFF TGCAGTGCGAGGGGGGCGAACACCGGGGAGCTGTTTTTT
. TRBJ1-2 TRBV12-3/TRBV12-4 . CASSFLSQGDYGYTF TGTGCCAGCAGTTTTTTGAGTCAGGGAGACTATGGCTACACCTTC
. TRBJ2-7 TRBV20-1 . CSARDYYEQYF TGCAGTGCCAGAGACTACTACGAGCAGTACTTC
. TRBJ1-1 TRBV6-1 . CASSVQGGTEAFF TGTGCCAGCAGTGTTCAGGGAGGGACTGAAGCTTTCTTT
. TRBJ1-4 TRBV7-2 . CASSPQGLATNEKLFF TGTGCCAGCAGCCCTCAGGGACTTGCAACTAATGAAAAACTGTTTTTT
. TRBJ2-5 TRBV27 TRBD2 CASSWGGKETQYF TGTGCCAGTTCCTGGGGAGGGAAAGAGACCCAGTACTTC
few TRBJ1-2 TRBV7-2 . CASSLELTGDYGYTF TGTGCCAGCAGCCTAGAATTGACCGGGGACTATGGCTACACCTTC
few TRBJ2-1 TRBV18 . CASSHEGLYNEQFF TGTGCCAGCTCACATGAGGGTCTATACAATGAGCAGTTCTTC
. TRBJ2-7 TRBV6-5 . CASSKRGSTDEQYF TGTGCCAGCAGCAAAAGGGGGAGCACGGACGAGCAGTACTTC
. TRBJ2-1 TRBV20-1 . CSARALPPEQFF TGCAGTGCTAGAGCACTGCCGCCGGAGCAGTTCTTC
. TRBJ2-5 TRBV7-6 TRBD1 CASSPTGQETQYF TGTGCCAGCTCCCCGACAGGGCAAGAGACCCAGTACTTC
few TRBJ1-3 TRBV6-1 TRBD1 CASSEIPGQGYTIYF TGTGCCAGCAGTGAAATTCCGGGACAGGGTTACACCATATATTTT
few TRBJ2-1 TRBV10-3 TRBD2 CAIRSGTRNEQFF TGTGCCATCAGGTCCGGGACTAGAAATGAGCAGTTCTTC
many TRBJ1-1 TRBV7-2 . CASSLGMNTEAFF TGTGCCAGCAGTTTGGGCATGAACACTGAAGCTTTCTTT
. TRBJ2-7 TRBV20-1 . CSVAQSSYEQYF TGCAGTGTCGCACAGAGCTCCTACGAGCAGTACTTC
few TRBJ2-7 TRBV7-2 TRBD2 CASSRNSGSGRAAQYF TGTGCCAGCAGCCGTAACTCGGGTAGCGGGAGGGCCGCGCAGTACTTC
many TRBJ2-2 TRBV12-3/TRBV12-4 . CASSFSGRDTGELFF TGTGCCAGCAGTTTCTCGGGACGGGACACCGGGGAGCTGTTTTTT
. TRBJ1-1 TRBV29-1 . CSVRGSGRAFF TGCAGCGTCCGCGGGTCCGGGAGAGCTTTCTTT
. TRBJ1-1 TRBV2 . CASEKGEIGEAFF TGTGCCAGCGAAAAAGGGGAGATAGGTGAAGCTTTCTTT
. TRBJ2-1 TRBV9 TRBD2 CASTPQAGSSSNEQFF TGTGCCAGCACGCCCCAAGCGGGAAGTAGCAGCAATGAGCAGTTCTTC
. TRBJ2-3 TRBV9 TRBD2 CASSALTSGSTDTQYF TGTGCCAGCAGCGCCCTAACTAGCGGGAGTACAGATACGCAGTATTTT
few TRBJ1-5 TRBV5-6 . CASRAPTSNQPQHF TGTGCCAGCAGGGCCCCCACTAGCAATCAGCCCCAGCATTTT
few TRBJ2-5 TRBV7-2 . CASALLAPETQYF TGTGCCAGCGCCCTGCTAGCGCCGGAGACCCAGTACTTC
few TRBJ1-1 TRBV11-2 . CASSSPGAGTEAFF TGTGCCAGCAGCTCACCCGGGGCCGGAACTGAAGCTTTCTTT
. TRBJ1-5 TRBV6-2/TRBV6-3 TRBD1 CASRHPGTGSNQPQHF TGTGCCAGCCGTCACCCCGGGACAGGGAGCAATCAGCCCCAGCATTTT
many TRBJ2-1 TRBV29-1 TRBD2 CSGSGSSYNEQFF TGCAGCGGTAGCGGGAGCTCCTACAATGAGCAGTTCTTC
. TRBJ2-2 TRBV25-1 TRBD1 CASSGFGTGRTGELFF TGTGCCAGCAGTGGCTTTGGGACAGGGCGGACCGGGGAGCTGTTTTTT
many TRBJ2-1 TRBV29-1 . CSVGALLSEGEQFF TGCAGCGTTGGGGCCCTACTAAGTGAGGGTGAGCAGTTCTTC
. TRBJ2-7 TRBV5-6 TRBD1 CASSRDRREQYF TGTGCCAGCAGCCGGGACAGGCGGGAGCAGTACTTC
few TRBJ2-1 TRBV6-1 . CASSGLAAGNEQFF TGTGCCAGCAGCGGACTGGCCGCGGGAAATGAGCAGTTCTTC
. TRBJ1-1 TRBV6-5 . CASSYSPLTLTEAFF TGTGCCAGCAGTTACTCCCCCCTCACTCTCACTGAAGCTTTCTTT
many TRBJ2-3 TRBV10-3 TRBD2 CAISESGPGLAGGDTQYF TGTGCCATCAGTGAGTCGGGACCCGGACTAGCGGGAGGAGATACGCAGTATTTT
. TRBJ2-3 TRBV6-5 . CASSYRGEGADTQYF TGTGCCAGCAGTTACCGAGGAGAGGGCGCAGATACGCAGTATTTT
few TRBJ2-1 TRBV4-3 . CASSQEYGRMGEQFF TGCGCCAGCAGCCAAGAATATGGACGTATGGGAGAGCAGTTCTTC
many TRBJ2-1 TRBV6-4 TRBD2 CASFKREGEQFF TGTGCCAGCTTTAAGCGGGAGGGTGAGCAGTTCTTC
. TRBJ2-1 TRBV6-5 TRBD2 CASSYMGLAGKQFF TGTGCCAGCAGTTACATGGGACTAGCGGGAAAGCAGTTCTTC